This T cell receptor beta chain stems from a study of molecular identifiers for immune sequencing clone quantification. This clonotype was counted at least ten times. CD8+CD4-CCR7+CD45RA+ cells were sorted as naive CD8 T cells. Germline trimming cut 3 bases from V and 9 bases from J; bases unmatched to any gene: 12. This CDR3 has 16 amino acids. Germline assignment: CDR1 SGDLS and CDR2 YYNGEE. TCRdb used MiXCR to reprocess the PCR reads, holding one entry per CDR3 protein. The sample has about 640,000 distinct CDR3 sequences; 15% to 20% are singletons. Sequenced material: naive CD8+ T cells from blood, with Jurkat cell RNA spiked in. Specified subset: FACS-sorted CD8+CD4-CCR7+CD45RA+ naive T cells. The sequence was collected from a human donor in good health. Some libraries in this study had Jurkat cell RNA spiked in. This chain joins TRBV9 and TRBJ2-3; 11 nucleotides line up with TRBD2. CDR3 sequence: CASSGMGLAGGQTQYF. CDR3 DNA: TGTGCCAGCAGCGGGATGGGGCTAGCGGGGGGCCAGACGCAGTATTTT.